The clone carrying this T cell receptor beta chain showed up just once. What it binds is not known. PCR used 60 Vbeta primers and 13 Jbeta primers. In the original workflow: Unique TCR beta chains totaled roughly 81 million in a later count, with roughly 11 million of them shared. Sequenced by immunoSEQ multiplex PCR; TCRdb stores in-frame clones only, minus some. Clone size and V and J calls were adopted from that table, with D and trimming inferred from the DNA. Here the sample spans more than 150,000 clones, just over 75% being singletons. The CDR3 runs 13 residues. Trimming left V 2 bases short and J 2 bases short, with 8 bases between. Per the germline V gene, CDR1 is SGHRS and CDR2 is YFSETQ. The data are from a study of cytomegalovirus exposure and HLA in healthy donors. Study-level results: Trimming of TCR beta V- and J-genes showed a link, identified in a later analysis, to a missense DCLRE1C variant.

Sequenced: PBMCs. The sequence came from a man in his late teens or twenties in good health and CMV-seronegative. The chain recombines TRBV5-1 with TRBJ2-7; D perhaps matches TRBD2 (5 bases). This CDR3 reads CASSFDGTYEQYF. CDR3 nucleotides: TGCGCCAGCAGCTTTGACGGGACCTACGAGCAGTACTTC.